The 8 T cell receptor beta chains given below trace back to one sample, sequenced in a study of control samples from healthy donors and cancer patients. Measured with immunoSEQ multiplex PCR; TCRdb has only the in-frame clones, and not every one. Of approximately 86,000 clones listed, roughly 84% are singletons. The sequencing sample was made of blood. The source of these receptors is a woman aged 40 to 50 in good health.

V gene TRBV15 combines with J gene TRBJ2-1; 11 positions match TRBD2. V gave up 1 base and J gave up 10 bases; unmatched junction bases: 9. The CDR3 extends over 16 amino acids. Germline V gene data show CDR1 as LNHNV and CDR2 as YYDKDF (reference sequence). The DNA of the CDR3 is TGTGCCACCAGCAGAGTGTGGAGTAGCGGGGGGGCGGAGCAGTTCTTC. Protein sequence: CATSRVWSSGGAEQFF.

The chain has TRBV19 and TRBJ2-2, with 7 nucleotides matching TRBD1. V shed 4 bases and J 5 bases; nucleotides not matched to a gene: 13. The CDR3 is made up of 17 amino acids. Germline values: CDR1 LNHDA, CDR2 SQIVND (reference sequence). CDR3 in DNA: TGTGCCAGTAGTACGGACAGGTGGTATAGCGAGACCGGGGAGCTGTTTTTT. This codes for CASSTDRWYSETGELFF.

Only a few counts were recorded for this clone. The rearrangement joins TRBV27 to TRBJ2-7, with D possibly being TRBD1 or TRBD2 (6 bases each). Germline CDR1 and CDR2: MNHEY and SMNVEV (reference sequence). V was cut by 5 bases and J by 2 bases, with 13 bases left in between. The CDR3 has 14 amino acids. The CDR3 reads CASSPVGGPYEQYF. Written as DNA, the CDR3 is TGTGCCAGCAGTCCCGTGGGGGGCCCCTACGAGCAGTACTTC.

The rearrangement joins TRBV3-1 (or the pseudogene TRBV3-2) to TRBJ1-1; possibly TRBD1 for D (5 bases). The germline V gene has CDR1 LGHDT and CDR2 YNNKEL (reference sequence). The CDR3 has 16 amino acids. V was pared by 6 bases and J by 1 base, with 18 bases between. In DNA, the CDR3 is TGTGCCAGCAGTTTCTGGCTACAGGACCCGAACACTGAAGCTTTCTTT. The encoded protein is CASSFWLQDPNTEAFF.

The V call is TRBV6-1, the J call TRBJ2-7, with 10 bases that match TRBD1. With 2 bases clipped from V and 2 bases from J, the junction kept 3 bases outside the gene matches. This CDR3 spans 15 amino acids. CDR1 and CDR2 from the germline V gene are MNHNS and SASEGT. The CDR3 region is CASSETGTGAYEQYF. The CDR3 DNA reads as TGTGCCAGCAGTGAAACTGGGACAGGGGCCTACGAGCAGTACTTC.

The gene calls are TRBV5-6 and TRBJ2-5; TRBD1 might be the D (5 bases). CDR3 length: 16 residues. V was clipped by 1 base and J by 6 bases, with 19 bases between them. Germline CDR1 and CDR2: SGHDT and YYEEEE. In DNA, the CDR3 is TGTGCCAGCAGCTTGTCCAGGGAAGGGGCGAAGAAGACCCAGTACTTC. This sequence encodes CASSLSREGAKKTQYF.

The genes are TRBV7-2 and TRBJ1-2, with TRBD1 matching 12 bases. Looked up from germline, CDR1 is SGHTA and CDR2 is FQGNSA. The CDR3 sequence is 15 residues long. J was trimmed by 7 bases and V by 1 base; bases with no gene match: 4. CDR3 sequence reads: CASSLGGQGALGYTF. The CDR3 coding sequence is TGTGCCAGCAGCTTAGGGGGACAGGGGGCGCTTGGCTACACCTTC.

On this clone: At the DNA level, this CDR3 is encoded by other sequences in the same sample as well. The chain uses TRBV7-6 and TRBJ2-1, with TRBD2 matching 11 bases. J lost 5 bases, V lost 5 bases, and 5 bases had no gene match. CDR1 and CDR2 (germline): SGHVS, FNYEAQ. The CDR3 is made up of 15 amino acids. The CDR3, as DNA: TGTGCCAGCAGCCCAACTAGCGGGGGCAACAATGAGCAGTTCTTC. Its translation is CASSPTSGGNNEQFF.